Each of the 9 T cell receptor beta chains below was sequenced from the same sample in a study of monozygotic twins with inflammatory bowel disease. TCRdb processed the 5' RACE reads again and assigns one entry to each CDR3 protein, with no DNA. This repertoire includes approximately 150,000 distinct CDR3 sequences. Material for sequencing was blood. The receptors shown here come from a human donor with ulcerative colitis or Crohn's disease, or a healthy co-twin of an affected twin (not recorded which).

This sequence joins TRBV11-2 and TRBJ2-3; no DNA is available, so the TRBD2 call from TCRdb remains unchecked. The length of the CDR3 is 15 residues. CDR1 and CDR2 (germline): SGHAT, FQNNGV. CDR3 sequence reads: CASRPQRASTDTQYF.

The gene calls are TRBV5-1 and TRBJ1-1; TCRdb outputs TRBD1, but without DNA this stays unchecked. Germline-derived CDR1 and CDR2 are SGHRS and YFSETQ. The CDR3 runs to 15 residues. CDR3 loop: CASSSRPGQGVEAFF.

This CDR3 is CASSSRDTSYNEQFF. The chain employs TRBV6-5 and TRBJ2-1; TCRdb indicates TRBD1, and absent DNA this call remains unverified. The CDR3 has 15 residues. Per germline, CDR1 MNHEY and CDR2 SVGAGI.

The chain is built from TRBV5-1 and TRBJ2-3; no DNA is available, so the TRBD1 call from TCRdb remains unchecked. The length of the CDR3 is 15 residues. CDR1 SGHRS and CDR2 YFSETQ come from the germline V gene. The CDR3: CASSSGTGGLDTQYF.

This chain joins TRBV4-3 and TRBJ2-7; TCRdb's D call, TRBD1, is unchecked because there is no DNA. In germline, CDR1 is LGHNA, CDR2 YSLEER. This CDR3 is 20 amino acids long. This CDR3 reads CASSQDSPGTGSFTNYEQYF.

The rearrangement uses TRBV7-2 and TRBJ1-3. The germline gives CDR1 SGHTA, CDR2 FQGNSA. The CDR3 loop spans 16 amino acids. This chain's CDR3 is CASSLAGGFSGNTIYF.

The chain carries TRBV12-3 or TRBV12-4 and TRBJ2-7; TCRdb's D call of TRBD1 is untestable without DNA. This CDR3 region has 14 residues. The CDR3 sequence: CASSLRTGGYEQYF.

The V gene is TRBV7-9, the J gene TRBJ1-5; TCRdb gives TRBD1 as the D gene, but with no DNA this cannot be confirmed. This CDR3 contains 14 residues. The germline V gene encodes CDR1 SEHNR and CDR2 FQNEAQ (reference sequence). The CDR3 here is CASSKTGFDQPQHF.

This rearrangement joins TRBV29-1 to TRBJ2-6; the D gene TCRdb calls, TRBD2, cannot be checked with no DNA. The CDR3 runs 17 residues. CDR1 SQVTM and CDR2 ANQGSEA come from the germline V gene. The CDR3 region is CSAVAGTRGSGANVLTF.